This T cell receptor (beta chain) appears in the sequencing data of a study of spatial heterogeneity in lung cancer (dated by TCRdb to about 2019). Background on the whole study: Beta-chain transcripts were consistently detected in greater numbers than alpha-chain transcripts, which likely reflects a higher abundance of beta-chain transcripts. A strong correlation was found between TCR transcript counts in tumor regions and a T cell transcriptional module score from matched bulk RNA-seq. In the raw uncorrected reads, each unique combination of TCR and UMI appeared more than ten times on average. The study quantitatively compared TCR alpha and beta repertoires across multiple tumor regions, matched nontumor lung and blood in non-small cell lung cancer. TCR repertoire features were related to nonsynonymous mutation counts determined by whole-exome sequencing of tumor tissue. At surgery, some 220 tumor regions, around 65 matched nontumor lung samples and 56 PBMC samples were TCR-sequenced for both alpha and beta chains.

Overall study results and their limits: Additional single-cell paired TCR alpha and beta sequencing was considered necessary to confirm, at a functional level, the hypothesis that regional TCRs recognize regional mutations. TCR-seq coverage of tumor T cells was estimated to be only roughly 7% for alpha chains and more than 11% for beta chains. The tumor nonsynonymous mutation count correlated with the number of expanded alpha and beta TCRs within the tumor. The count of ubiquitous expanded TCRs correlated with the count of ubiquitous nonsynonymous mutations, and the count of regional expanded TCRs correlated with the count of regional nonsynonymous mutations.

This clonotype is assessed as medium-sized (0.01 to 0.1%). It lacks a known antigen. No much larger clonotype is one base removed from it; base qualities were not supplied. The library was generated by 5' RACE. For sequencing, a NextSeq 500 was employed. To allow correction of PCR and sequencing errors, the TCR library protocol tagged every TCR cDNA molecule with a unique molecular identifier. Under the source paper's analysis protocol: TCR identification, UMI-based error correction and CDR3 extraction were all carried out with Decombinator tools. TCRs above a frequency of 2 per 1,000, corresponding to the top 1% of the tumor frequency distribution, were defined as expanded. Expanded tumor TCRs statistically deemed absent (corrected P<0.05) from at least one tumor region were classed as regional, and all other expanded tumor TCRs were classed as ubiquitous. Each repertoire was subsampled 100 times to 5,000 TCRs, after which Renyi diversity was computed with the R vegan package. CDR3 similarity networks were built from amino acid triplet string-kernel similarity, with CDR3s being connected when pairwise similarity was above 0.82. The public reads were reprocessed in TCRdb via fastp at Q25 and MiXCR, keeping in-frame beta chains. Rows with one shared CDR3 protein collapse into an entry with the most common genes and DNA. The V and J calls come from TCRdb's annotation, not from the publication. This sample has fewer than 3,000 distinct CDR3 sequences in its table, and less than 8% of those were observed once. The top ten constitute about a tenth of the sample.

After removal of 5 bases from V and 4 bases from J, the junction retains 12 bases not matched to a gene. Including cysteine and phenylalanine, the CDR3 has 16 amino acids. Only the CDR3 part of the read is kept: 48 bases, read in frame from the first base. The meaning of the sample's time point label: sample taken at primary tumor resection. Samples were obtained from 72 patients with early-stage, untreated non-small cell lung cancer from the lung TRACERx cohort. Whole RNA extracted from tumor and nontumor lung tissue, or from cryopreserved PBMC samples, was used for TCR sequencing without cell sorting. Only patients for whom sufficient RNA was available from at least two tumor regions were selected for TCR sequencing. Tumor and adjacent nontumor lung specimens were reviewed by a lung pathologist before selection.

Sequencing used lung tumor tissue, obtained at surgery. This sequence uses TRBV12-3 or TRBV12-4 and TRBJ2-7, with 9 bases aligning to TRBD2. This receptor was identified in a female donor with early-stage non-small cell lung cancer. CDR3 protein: CASSARGGARIYEQYF. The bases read TGTGCCAGCAGTGCTCGCGGGGGGGCACGGATTTACGAGCAGTACTTC.